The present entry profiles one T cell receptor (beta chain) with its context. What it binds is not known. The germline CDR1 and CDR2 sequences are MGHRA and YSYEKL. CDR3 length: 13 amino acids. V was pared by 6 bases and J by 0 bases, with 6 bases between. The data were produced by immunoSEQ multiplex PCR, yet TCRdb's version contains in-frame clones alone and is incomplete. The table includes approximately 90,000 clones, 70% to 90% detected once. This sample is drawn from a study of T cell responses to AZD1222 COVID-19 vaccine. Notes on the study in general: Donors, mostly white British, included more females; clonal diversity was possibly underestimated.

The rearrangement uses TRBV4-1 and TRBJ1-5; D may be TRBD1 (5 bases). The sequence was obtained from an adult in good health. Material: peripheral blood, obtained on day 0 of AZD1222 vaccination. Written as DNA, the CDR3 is TGCGCCAGCAGGGGGGATAGCAATCAGCCCCAGCATTTT. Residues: CASRGDSNQPQHF.